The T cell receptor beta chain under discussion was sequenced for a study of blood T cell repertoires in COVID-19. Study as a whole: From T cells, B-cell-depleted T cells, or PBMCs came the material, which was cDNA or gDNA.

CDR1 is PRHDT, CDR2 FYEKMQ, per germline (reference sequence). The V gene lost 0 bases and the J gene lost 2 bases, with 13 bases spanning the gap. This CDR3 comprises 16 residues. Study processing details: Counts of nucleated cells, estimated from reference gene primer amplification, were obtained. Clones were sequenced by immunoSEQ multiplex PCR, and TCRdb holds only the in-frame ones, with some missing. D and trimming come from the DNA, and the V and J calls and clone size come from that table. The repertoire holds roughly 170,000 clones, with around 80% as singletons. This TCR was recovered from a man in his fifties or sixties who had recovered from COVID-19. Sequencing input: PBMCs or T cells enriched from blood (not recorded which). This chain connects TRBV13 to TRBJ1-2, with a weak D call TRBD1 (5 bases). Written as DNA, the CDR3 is TGTGCCAGCAGCTTAGGCCTGGGGCAGGAAAACTATGGCTACACCTTC. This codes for CASSLGLGQENYGYTF. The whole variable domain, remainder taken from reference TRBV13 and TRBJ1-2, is AAGVIQSPRHLIKEKRETATLKCYPIPRHDTVYWYQQGPGQDPQFLISFYEKMQSDKGSIPDRFSAQQFSDYHSELNMSSLELGDSALYFCASSLGLGQENYGYTFGSGTRLTVV.